The 22 T cell receptor beta chains below come from one sample, sequenced in a study of CD8+ T cells in alopecia areata. RNA extraction was followed by reverse transcription into cDNA, which acted as the sequencing template. Here immunoSEQ multiplex PCR was the method, and the copy in TCRdb shows in-frame clones only, minus some. The table shows around 82,000 clones, with 51% occurring only once. Sequencing used NKG2D-high CD8+ T cells sorted from blood. These receptors all come from a human donor with alopecia areata.

This chain uses TRBV7-8 with TRBJ2-3; either TRBD1 or TRBD2 may fit D (7 bases each). Trimming left V 3 bases short and J 3 bases short, with 13 bases between. The germline gives CDR1 SGHVS, CDR2 FQNEAQ. This CDR3 is built from 15 residues. The CDR3 DNA reads TGTGCCAGCAGCTTTCGACAGGGAGGGACAGATACGCAGTATTTT. This gives the protein CASSFRQGGTDTQYF.

There are a few counts of this clone. This chain uses TRBV4-1 with TRBJ2-6; a possible D gene is TRBD1 (6 bases). The germline V and J ends were trimmed by 6 bases and 11 bases, with 20 bases remaining between them. CDR1 MGHRA and CDR2 YSYEKL come from the germline V gene. This CDR3 region has 15 residues. The CDR3 protein is CASSYNQGSTDVLTF. The CDR3 coding sequence is TGCGCCAGCAGTTACAACCAGGGGTCTACGGACGTCCTGACTTTC.

The chain employs TRBV5-4 and TRBJ1-1; D not resolved. CDR3 length equals 12 residues. The germline V gene encodes CDR1 SGHNT and CDR2 YYREEE (reference sequence). V gave up 6 bases and J gave up 5 bases, with 11 bases separating them. Here the CDR3 reads CASTIGRTEAFF. CDR3 sequence (DNA): TGTGCCAGCACCATAGGGAGGACTGAAGCTTTCTTT.

V usage is TRBV18 and J usage is TRBJ1-4; TRBD1 agrees at 8 bases. CDR1 is KGHSH, CDR2 LQKENI, per germline. Losses at the gene ends were 3 bases for V and 8 bases for J; bases not matched to a gene: 5. This CDR3 has 14 amino acids. CDR3 in DNA: TGTGCCAGCTCACCGACAGGGGCTGACGAAAAACTGTTTTTT. It specifies CASSPTGADEKLFF.

The chain carries TRBV5-1 and TRBJ2-1; D not resolved. V lost 1 base, J lost 7 bases, and 15 bases lay in between. Germline lookup yields CDR1 SGHRS and CDR2 YFSETQ. The CDR3 runs to 15 residues. This chain's CDR3 is CASSLIVDERNEQFF. Here the CDR3 DNA reads TGCGCCAGCAGCTTGATCGTGGACGAGAGAAATGAGCAGTTCTTC.

The chain is built from TRBV27 and TRBJ2-3; tentative D call: TRBD2 (5 bases). V lost 3 bases and J lost 5, with 9 bases in between. CDR3 length: 13 residues. Germline lookup yields CDR1 MNHEY and CDR2 SMNVEV (reference sequence). CDR3 bases: TGTGCCAGCAGTTTCGGGGTGCTAGATACGCAGTATTTT. This sequence encodes CASSFGVLDTQYF.

V usage is TRBV29-1 and J usage is TRBJ2-2; D gene unclear. The CDR3 is 12 residues long. Trimming took 1 base from V and 5 from J, leaving 5 bases between them. CDR1 and CDR2 from the germline V gene are SQVTM and ANQGSEA. The CDR3 DNA reads TGCAGCGTTGAAGTGGGGACCGGGGAGCTGTTTTTT. It codes for CSVEVGTGELFF.

The chain has TRBV30 and TRBJ2-3; D may match TRBD1 or TRBD2 (5 bases each). V was shortened by 4 bases and J by 5 bases, with 19 bases between the two germline ends. Per the germline V gene, CDR1 is GTSNPN and CDR2 is SVGIG (reference sequence). The CDR3 consists of 15 residues. Here the CDR3 DNA reads TGTGCCTGGAATGGGGCCAGCACCAGCGGAGATACGCAGTATTTT. It yields the protein CAWNGASTSGDTQYF.

The table lists this clone with a few counts. V is TRBV30 and J is TRBJ1-2, with 8 bases aligning to TRBD1. V shed 8 bases and J 4 bases; nucleotides not matched to a gene: 3. Germline V gene lookup returns CDR1 GTSNPN and CDR2 SVGIG (reference sequence). The CDR3 spans 11 residues. DNA for the CDR3: TGTGCCGGGACAGGAGCCTATGGCTACACCTTC. Translated, it gives CAGTGAYGYTF.

The rearrangement links TRBV4-1 to TRBJ2-2; D is unclear. There are 11 residues in the CDR3. The germline gives CDR1 MGHRA, CDR2 YSYEKL. The V end was cut by 9 bases, the J end by 2 bases, with 4 bases between. CDR3 DNA sequence: TGCGCCAGTCAAAACACCGGGGAGCTGTTTTTT. Its translation is CASQNTGELFF.

The sample holds one count of this clone. The chain uses TRBV6-5 and TRBJ2-1; D is unresolved. Germline CDR1 MNHEY, CDR2 SVGAGI. Between the trimmed V and J ends, which lost 6 bases and 7 bases, there was a span of 7 bases. This CDR3 contains 11 residues. CDR3 sequence reads: CASSVQNEQFF. CDR3 coding DNA: TGTGCCAGCAGCGTCCAGAATGAGCAGTTCTTC.

V gene TRBV14 combines with J gene TRBJ2-7; D gene ambiguous. The CDR3 is 13 amino acids. The germline V gene encodes CDR1 SGHDN and CDR2 FVKESK. The germline V and J ends were trimmed by 4 bases and 2 bases, with 9 bases remaining between them. Here the CDR3 DNA reads TGTGCCAGCAGCCTCTCTGACGCCTACGAGCAGTACTTC. This gives the protein CASSLSDAYEQYF.

V gene TRBV13 combines with J gene TRBJ1-3; TRBD1 might be the D (6 bases). The CDR3 has 16 amino acids. V was pared by 2 bases and J by 3 bases, with 14 bases between. Germline V lookup: CDR1 PRHDT, CDR2 FYEKMQ (reference sequence). The CDR3 bases are TGTGCCAGCAGCTTATGGCCTCAGGGGCTTGGAAACACCATATATTTT. Translation gives CASSLWPQGLGNTIYF.

In this sample, this clone turned up a few times. The chain employs TRBV5-5 and TRBJ2-1; unclear D gene. The CDR3 runs 12 residues. Germline V gene lookup returns CDR1 SGHKS and CDR2 YYEKEE (reference sequence). Trimming took off 2 bases at V and 10 bases at J, with 10 bases between the two ends. The CDR3 DNA reads as TGTGCCAGCAGCTTCACTGGGGAAGAGCAGTTCTTC. It encodes CASSFTGEEQFF.

This clone came up a few times. The genes are TRBV29-1 and TRBJ2-1; 7 nucleotides match TRBD1. This CDR3 has 14 residues. V shed 2 bases and J 8 bases; nucleotides not matched to a gene: 9. Germline V CDR1 and CDR2: SQVTM, ANQGSEA. This CDR3 is CSVEIPGGGDEQFF. CDR3 coding DNA: TGCAGCGTTGAAATCCCAGGGGGTGGGGATGAGCAGTTCTTC.

The chain couples TRBV29-1 to TRBJ2-1; a weak D match, TRBD2 (5 bases). Germline assignment: CDR1 SQVTM and CDR2 ANQGSEA. V shed 6 bases and J shed 5 bases, with 8 bases lying between them. The CDR3 has 11 amino acids. The CDR3 bases are TGCAGCGTGAGCGGAGACAATGAGCAGTTCTTC. Translation: CSVSGDNEQFF.

The table lists this clone with a few counts. The V and J genes are TRBV30 and TRBJ1-1; D gene unclear. Trimming stripped 0 bases from V and 5 bases from J, with 7 bases between. The CDR3 extends over 12 amino acids. Germline values: CDR1 GTSNPN, CDR2 SVGIG (reference sequence). CDR3 DNA sequence: TGTGCCTGGAGTGTAGCGGTAACTGAAGCTTTCTTT. Its translation: CAWSVAVTEAFF. Full variable domain (missing parts from reference TRBV30 and TRBJ1-1): SQTIHQWPATLVQPVGSPLSLECTVEGTSNPNLYWYRQAAGRGLQLLFYSVGIGQISSEVPQNLSASRPQDRQFILSSKKLLLSDSGFYLCAWSVAVTEAFFGQGTRLTVV.

This chain connects TRBV5-6 to TRBJ2-6; D is possibly TRBD2 (5 bases). The CDR3 has 16 residues. Per germline, CDR1 SGHDT and CDR2 YYEEEE. The V end lost 4 bases, the J end lost 1 base, and 12 bases lay between the germline ends. The CDR3 is CASSRGRGSGANVLTF. DNA for the CDR3: TGTGCCAGCAGCCGAGGTCGGGGATCTGGGGCCAACGTCCTGACTTTC.

The V and J genes are TRBV27 and TRBJ1-1; TRBD1 is a possible D gene (5 bases). CDR3 size: 14 residues. Germline lookup yields CDR1 MNHEY and CDR2 SMNVEV (reference sequence). Between the trimmed V and J ends, which lost 6 bases and 5 bases, there was a span of 16 bases. The CDR3 loop is CASSTGLLGTEAFF. The CDR3 nucleotides read TGTGCCAGCAGCACGGGACTCCTAGGGACTGAAGCTTTCTTT.

The CDR3 sequence: CASKASTTTYQPQHF. The CDR3 DNA sequence: TGTGCCAGCAAGGCGTCAACAACCACTTATCAGCCCCAGCATTTT. The V gene is TRBV28, the J gene TRBJ1-5; D not certain. V lost 7 bases to trimming and J lost 5 bases, with 18 bases between them. There are 15 residues in the CDR3. CDR1 is MDHEN and CDR2 is SYDVKM in the germline V gene.

V and J are TRBV28 and TRBJ1-2; a possible D gene is TRBD1 (5 bases). The CDR3 length is 16 residues. V was pared by 6 bases and J by 6 bases, with 23 bases between. Germline loops: CDR1 MDHEN, CDR2 SYDVKM. The CDR3 here is CASSLGGSTRLDGYTF. CDR3 DNA: TGTGCCAGCAGCTTGGGGGGGAGCACTCGCCTGGATGGCTACACCTTC.

The genes are TRBV5-1 and TRBJ2-7; D might be TRBD2 (5 bases). This CDR3 comprises 13 residues. Germline assignment: CDR1 SGHRS and CDR2 YFSETQ. V shed 2 bases and J shed 0 bases, with 6 bases lying between them. In DNA form, the CDR3 reads TGCGCCAGCAGCTTTCGGGACTCCTACGAGCAGTACTTC. Translation gives CASSFRDSYEQYF.